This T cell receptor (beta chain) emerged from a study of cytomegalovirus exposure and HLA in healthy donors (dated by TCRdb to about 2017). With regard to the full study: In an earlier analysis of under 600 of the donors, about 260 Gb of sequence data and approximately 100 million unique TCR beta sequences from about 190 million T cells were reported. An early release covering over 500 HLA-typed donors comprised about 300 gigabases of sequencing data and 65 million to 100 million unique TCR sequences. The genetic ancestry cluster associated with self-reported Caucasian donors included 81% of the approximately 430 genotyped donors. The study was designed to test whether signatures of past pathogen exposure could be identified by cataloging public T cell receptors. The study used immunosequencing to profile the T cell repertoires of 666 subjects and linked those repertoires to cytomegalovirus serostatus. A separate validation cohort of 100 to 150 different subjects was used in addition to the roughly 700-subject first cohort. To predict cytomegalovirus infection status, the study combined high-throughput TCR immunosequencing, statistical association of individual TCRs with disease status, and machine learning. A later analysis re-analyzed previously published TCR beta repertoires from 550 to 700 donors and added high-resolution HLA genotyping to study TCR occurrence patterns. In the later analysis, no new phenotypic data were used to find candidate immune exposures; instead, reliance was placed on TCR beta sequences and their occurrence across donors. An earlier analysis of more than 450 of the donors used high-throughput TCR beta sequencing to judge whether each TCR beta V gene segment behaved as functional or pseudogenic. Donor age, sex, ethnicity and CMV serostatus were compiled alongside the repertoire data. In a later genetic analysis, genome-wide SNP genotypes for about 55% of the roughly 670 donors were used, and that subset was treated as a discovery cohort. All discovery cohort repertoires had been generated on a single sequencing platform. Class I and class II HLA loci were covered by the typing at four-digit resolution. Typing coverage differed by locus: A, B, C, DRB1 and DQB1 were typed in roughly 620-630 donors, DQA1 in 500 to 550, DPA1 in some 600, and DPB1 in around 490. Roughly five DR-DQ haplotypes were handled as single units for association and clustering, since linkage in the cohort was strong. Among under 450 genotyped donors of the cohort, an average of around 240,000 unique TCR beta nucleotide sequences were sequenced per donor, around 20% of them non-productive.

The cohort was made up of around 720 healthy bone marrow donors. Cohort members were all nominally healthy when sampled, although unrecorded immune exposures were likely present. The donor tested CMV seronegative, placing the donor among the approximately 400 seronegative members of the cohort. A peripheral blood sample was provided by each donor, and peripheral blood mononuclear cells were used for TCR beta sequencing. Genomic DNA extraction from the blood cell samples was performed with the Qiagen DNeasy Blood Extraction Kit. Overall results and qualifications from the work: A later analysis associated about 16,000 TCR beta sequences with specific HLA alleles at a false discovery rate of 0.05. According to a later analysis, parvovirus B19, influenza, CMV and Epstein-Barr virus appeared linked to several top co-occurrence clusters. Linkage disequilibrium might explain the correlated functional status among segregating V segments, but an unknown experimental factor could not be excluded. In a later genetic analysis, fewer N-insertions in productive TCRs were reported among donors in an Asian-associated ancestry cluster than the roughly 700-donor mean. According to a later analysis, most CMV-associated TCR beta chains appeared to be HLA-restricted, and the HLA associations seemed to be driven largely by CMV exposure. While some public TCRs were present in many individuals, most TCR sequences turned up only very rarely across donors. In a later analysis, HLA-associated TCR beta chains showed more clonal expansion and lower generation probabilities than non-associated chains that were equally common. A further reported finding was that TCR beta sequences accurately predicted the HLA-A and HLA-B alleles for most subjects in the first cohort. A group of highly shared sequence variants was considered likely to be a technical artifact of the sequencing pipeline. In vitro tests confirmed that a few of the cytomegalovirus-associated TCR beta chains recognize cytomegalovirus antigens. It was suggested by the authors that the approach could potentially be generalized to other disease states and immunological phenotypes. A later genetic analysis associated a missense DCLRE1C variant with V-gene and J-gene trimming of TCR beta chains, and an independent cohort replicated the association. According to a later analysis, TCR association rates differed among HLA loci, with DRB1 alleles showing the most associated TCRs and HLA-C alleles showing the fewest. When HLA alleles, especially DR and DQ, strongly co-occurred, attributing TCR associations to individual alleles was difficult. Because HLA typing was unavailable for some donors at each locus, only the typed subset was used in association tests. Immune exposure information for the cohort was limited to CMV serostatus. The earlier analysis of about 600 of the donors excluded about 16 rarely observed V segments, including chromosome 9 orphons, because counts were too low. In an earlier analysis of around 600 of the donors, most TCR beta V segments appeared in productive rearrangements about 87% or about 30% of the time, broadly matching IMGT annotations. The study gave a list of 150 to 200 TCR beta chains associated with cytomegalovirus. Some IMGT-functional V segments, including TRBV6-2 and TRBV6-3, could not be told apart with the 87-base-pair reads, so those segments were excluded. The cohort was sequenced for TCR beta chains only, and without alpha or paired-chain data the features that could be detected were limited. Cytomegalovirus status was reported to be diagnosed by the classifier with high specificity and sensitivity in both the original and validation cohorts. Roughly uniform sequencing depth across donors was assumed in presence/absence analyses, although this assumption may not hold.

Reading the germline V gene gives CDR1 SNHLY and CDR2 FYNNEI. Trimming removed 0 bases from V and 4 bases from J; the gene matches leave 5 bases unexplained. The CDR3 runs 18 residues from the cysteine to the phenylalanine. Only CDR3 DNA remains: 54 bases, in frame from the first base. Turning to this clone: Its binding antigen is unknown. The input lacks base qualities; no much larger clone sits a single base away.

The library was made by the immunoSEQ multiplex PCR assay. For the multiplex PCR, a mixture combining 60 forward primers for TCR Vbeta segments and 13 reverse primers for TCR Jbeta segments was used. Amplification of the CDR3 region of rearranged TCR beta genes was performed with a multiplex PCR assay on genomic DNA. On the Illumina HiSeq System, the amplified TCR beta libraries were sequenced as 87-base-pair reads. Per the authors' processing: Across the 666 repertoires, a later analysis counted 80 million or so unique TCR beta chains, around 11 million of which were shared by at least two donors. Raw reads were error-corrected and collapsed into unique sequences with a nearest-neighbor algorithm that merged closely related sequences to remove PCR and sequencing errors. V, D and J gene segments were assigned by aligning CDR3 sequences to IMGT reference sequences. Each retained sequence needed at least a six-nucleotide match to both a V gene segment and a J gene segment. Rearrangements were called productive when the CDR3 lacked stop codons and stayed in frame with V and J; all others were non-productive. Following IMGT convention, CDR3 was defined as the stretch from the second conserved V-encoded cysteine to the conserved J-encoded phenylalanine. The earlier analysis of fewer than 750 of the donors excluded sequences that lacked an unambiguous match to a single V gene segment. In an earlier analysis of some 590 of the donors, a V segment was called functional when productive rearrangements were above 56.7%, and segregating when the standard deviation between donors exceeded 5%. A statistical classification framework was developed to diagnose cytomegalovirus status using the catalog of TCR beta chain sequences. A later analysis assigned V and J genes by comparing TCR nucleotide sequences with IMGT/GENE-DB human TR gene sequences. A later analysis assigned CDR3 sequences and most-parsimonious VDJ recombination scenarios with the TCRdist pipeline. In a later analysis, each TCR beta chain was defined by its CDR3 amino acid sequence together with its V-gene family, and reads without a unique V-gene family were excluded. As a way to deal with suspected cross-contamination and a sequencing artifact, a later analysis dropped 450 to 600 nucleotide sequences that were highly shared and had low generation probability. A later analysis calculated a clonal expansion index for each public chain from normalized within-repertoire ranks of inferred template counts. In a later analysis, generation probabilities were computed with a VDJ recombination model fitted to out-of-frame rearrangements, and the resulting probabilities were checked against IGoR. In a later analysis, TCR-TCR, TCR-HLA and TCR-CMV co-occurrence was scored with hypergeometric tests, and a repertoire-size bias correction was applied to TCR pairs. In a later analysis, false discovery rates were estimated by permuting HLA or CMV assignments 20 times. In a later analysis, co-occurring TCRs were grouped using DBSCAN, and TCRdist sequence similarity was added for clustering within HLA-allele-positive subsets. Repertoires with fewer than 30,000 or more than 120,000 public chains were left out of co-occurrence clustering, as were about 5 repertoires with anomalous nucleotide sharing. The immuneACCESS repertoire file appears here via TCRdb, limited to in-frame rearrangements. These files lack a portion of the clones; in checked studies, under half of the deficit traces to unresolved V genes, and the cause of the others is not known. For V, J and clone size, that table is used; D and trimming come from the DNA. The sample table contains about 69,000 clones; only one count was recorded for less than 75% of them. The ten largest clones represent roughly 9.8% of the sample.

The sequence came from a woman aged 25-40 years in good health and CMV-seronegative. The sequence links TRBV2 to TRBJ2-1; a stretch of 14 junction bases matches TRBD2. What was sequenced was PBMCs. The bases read TGTGCCAGCAGTGAAGCAGGGACTAGCGGGGGTGATTACAATGAGCAGTTCTTC. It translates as CASSEAGTSGGDYNEQFF.